This T cell receptor (beta chain) was captured by sequencing in a study of neoadjuvant nivolumab and ipilimumab in lung cancer. Study observations and caveats: Blood richness before therapy tracked richness in tumors resected after neoadjuvant therapy. Only a small number of samples underwent TCR sequencing.

CDR1 is SEHNR, CDR2 FQNEAQ, per germline (reference sequence). V gave up 6 bases and J gave up 4 bases, with 12 bases separating them. The CDR3 extends over 13 amino acids. Using immunoSEQ multiplex PCR, the repertoire was profiled, and TCRdb retains in-frame clones only, with some absent. The repertoire holds approximately 13,000 clones, with nearly 70% as singletons. In the case of this clone: What it binds is unknown.

The sequences come from peripheral blood, collected after neoadjuvant nivolumab, alone or with ipilimumab, at or shortly before surgery. The sequence derives from an adult with non-small cell lung cancer. The rearrangement uses TRBV7-9 and TRBJ2-5, with D possibly TRBD2 on 7 matching bases. CDR3: CASRRGGGETQYF. The CDR3 DNA reads as TGTGCCAGCAGAAGGGGAGGGGGAGAGACCCAGTACTTC.